The sequence of this T cell receptor (beta chain) was determined in a study of CD8 T cells in Susac syndrome (dated by TCRdb to about 2019). Regarding the complete study: Repertoire sequencing was used to test whether CD8+ T cell activation and differentiation in Susac syndrome was antigen driven.

Trimming takes 2 bases off V and 1 base off J; junction bases not matched to a gene: 3. The germline V gene sets CDR1 to SGHTA and CDR2 to FQGNSA. The cysteine opens and the phenylalanine closes a CDR3 of 16 amino acids. Of the read, only the CDR3 DNA is kept; its 48 bases are in frame from base 1. As concerns this clonotype: Its antigen target is currently unknown. Within one base of it there is no much larger clone, and no base qualities were kept.

RNA was extracted using the RNeasy kit, and roughly 0.5 to 1 ug of the RNA was reverse transcribed with random hexamers. The immunoSEQ multiplex PCR assay, covering 54 Vbeta and 13 Jbeta segments, was used to amplify TCR beta CDR3 regions. Bias from PCR amplification was corrected by using a synthetic template baseline for primer optimization and for computational correction. The authors' pipeline ran thus. Reads were annotated to V, D and J genes per IMGT and analyzed with immunoSEQ Analyzer, keeping only productive sequences. To calculate clonality, Shannon entropy was normalized by log2 of the number of productive unique sequences and then subtracted from one. For each patient and control, public and private clones were evaluated within the 100 most prevalent clones. A clone was defined as Susac-specific if it was absent from the healthy and MS cohorts, from around 960 published viral clones and from other ImmuneACCESS disease sequences. TCRdb reworked the public reads: Q25 trimming with fastp, MiXCR clone assembly, productive beta chains retained. Rows are unified per CDR3 protein, each entry keeping the most common DNA and genes. The V and J calls and clone size are TCRdb's, not the authors'. The sample includes around 190,000 distinct CDR3 sequences, with 85% to 95% observed a single time. 0.1% of the sample belongs to the ten largest clones.

Peripheral blood CD8+ and CD4+ T cells from healthy donors, Susac syndrome patients and multiple sclerosis patients were profiled using high-throughput TCR beta sequencing. Healthy donors were included as age- and sex-matched controls. Bulk CD8+ and CD4+ T cells were purified by magnetic negative isolation, while CD8+ TEMRA cells were enriched using FACS. Blood was drawn into EDTA tubes, processed within 24 hours, and PBMCs were isolated by density gradient centrifugation. PBMCs intended for TCR sequencing were frozen in liquid nitrogen and were later thawed in a 37 degrees C water bath. A purity of at least 90% was achieved for sorted or isolated CD4+, CD8+ and CD8+ TEMRA cells. Overall study outcomes, separate from this receptor: The study acknowledged that relatively few individuals were included in the TCR sequencing and HLA analysis.

This clonotype was sampled from a human donor in good health. Sequencing used CD4+ T cells from PBMCs. This chain joins TRBV7-2 to TRBJ2-3, and 10 bases in between align with TRBD1. CDR3 loop: CASSLRGTGGTDTQYF. The base sequence is TGTGCCAGCAGCTTACGTGGGACAGGGGGCACAGATACGCAGTATTTT.